A selection of T cell receptor beta chains follows, all from one sample in a study of regulatory T cells in long-lasting Graves disease. TCRdb redid the calling of the multiplex PCR reads with MiXCR, one entry per CDR3 protein. The table lists 440,000 or so distinct CDR3 sequences, approximately 15% of them singletons. These data are also associated with another study on T cells in Graves' hyperthyroidism and ophthalmopathy.

The sequencing here drew on peripheral blood mononuclear cells (PBMCs), taken at new diagnosis, from a patient treated with antithyroid drugs. These receptors originate from a woman under 40 with Graves disease. The CDR3 runs from the conserved cysteine through the conserved F or W. Each record gives: J gene, clone size, V gene, D gene, CDR3 protein, CDR3 DNA. D genes are given only for firm matches. Clone size is shown for a subset of rows, as once, few, many or a class of expanded clone.

j_gene: TRBJ2-5; abundance: many; v_gene: TRBV12-3/TRBV12-4; d_gene: NA; CDR3aa: CASSFSGRGQETQYF; CDR3nt: TGTGCCAGCAGTTTTTCGGGGCGAGGGCAAGAGACCCAGTACTTC
j_gene: TRBJ2-3; abundance: NA; v_gene: TRBV20-1; d_gene: TRBD2; CDR3aa: CSAGIAGTDTQCF; CDR3nt: TGCAGTGCTGGAATAGCGGGAACGGATACGCAGTGTTTT
j_gene: TRBJ2-2; abundance: NA; v_gene: TRBV4-1; d_gene: NA; CDR3aa: CASSQGGANTGELFF; CDR3nt: TGCGCCAGCAGCCAAGGCGGAGCGAACACCGGGGAGCTGTTTTTT
j_gene: TRBJ2-2; abundance: many; v_gene: TRBV4-1; d_gene: TRBD2; CDR3aa: CASRRGSRNTGELFF; CDR3nt: TGCGCCAGCAGGCGGGGGTCCCGTAACACCGGGGAGCTGTTTTTT
j_gene: TRBJ1-1; abundance: few; v_gene: TRBV19; d_gene: NA; CDR3aa: CASSIDTGASTEAFF; CDR3nt: TGTGCCAGTAGTATAGATACGGGGGCGAGCACTGAAGCTTTCTTT
j_gene: TRBJ2-5; abundance: few; v_gene: TRBV29-1; d_gene: NA; CDR3aa: CSVEASRRETQYF; CDR3nt: TGCAGCGTTGAAGCCTCGCGGCGAGAGACCCAGTACTTC
j_gene: TRBJ2-5; abundance: few; v_gene: TRBV9; d_gene: NA; CDR3aa: CASSGGFETQYF; CDR3nt: TGTGCCAGCAGCGGGGGGTTCGAGACCCAGTACTTC
j_gene: TRBJ1-4; abundance: few; v_gene: TRBV27; d_gene: NA; CDR3aa: CASSFIGDPESNEKLFF; CDR3nt: TGTGCCAGCAGTTTTATCGGGGACCCAGAATCTAATGAAAAACTGTTTTTT
j_gene: TRBJ2-3; abundance: many; v_gene: TRBV11-2; d_gene: NA; CDR3aa: CASSHPPDTQYF; CDR3nt: TGTGCCAGCAGCCATCCCCCAGATACGCAGTATTTT
j_gene: TRBJ2-5; abundance: many; v_gene: TRBV3-1; d_gene: NA; CDR3aa: CASSEAAGWETQYF; CDR3nt: TGTGCCAGCTCGGAGGCTGCCGGTTGGGAGACCCAGTACTTC
j_gene: TRBJ1-2; abundance: many; v_gene: TRBV9; d_gene: NA; CDR3aa: CASSVAGDNLINYGYTF; CDR3nt: TGTGCCAGCAGCGTAGCAGGAGACAACTTAATTAACTATGGCTACACCTTC
j_gene: TRBJ2-1; abundance: many; v_gene: TRBV2; d_gene: NA; CDR3aa: CASSEERNEQFF; CDR3nt: TGTGCCAGCAGTGAAGAGAGAAATGAGCAGTTCTTC
j_gene: TRBJ1-1; abundance: few; v_gene: TRBV7-3; d_gene: NA; CDR3aa: CASKRGGTEAFF; CDR3nt: TGTGCCAGCAAGAGGGGAGGCACTGAAGCTTTCTTT
j_gene: TRBJ2-5; abundance: many; v_gene: TRBV6-1; d_gene: TRBD2; CDR3aa: CASRAGRGLAGRETQYF; CDR3nt: TGTGCCAGCAGAGCGGGAAGGGGACTAGCGGGACGAGAGACCCAGTACTTC
j_gene: TRBJ2-3; abundance: many; v_gene: TRBV7-3; d_gene: NA; CDR3aa: CASSLQSTDTQYF; CDR3nt: TGTGCCAGCAGTTTGCAGAGCACAGATACGCAGTATTTT